This TCR beta chain is from a study of blood T cell repertoires in COVID-19. Study-level background: Some COVID-19 samples were acute and others convalescent; all came from the United States, Italy and Spain. Sources were T cells, B-cell-depleted T cells, or PBMCs; the material itself was cDNA or gDNA.

In the original processing: Amplified reference gene primers provided the basis for estimating nucleated cell counts. Produced via immunoSEQ multiplex PCR; TCRdb's table is partial and in-frame only. That table furnishes V, J and clone size, whereas the DNA furnished D and trimming. The repertoire consists of around 180,000 clones, with approximately 86% occurring once and the leading ten covering roughly 2.9%. V was cut by 4 bases and J by 1 base, with 11 bases left in between. Germline lookup yields CDR1 LNHNV and CDR2 YYDKDF (reference sequence). The CDR3 has 15 amino acids. This clone was detected only once.

The origin of this receptor is a woman in her thirties with active or convalescent COVID-19. Specimen: peripheral blood. The J gene is TRBJ1-5, the V gene TRBV15; weak D call: TRBD1 (5 bases). CDR3 bases: TGTGCCACCAGCAAACAACGGGGGAGCAATCAGCCCCAGCATTTT. It encodes CATSKQRGSNQPQHF. The whole variable domain, remainder taken from reference TRBV15 and TRBJ1-5, is DAMVIQNPRYQVTQFGKPVTLSCSQTLNHNVMYWYQQKSSQAPKLLFHYYDKDFNNEADTPDNFQSRRPNTSFCFLDIRSPGLGDTAMYLCATSKQRGSNQPQHFGDGTRLSIL.